The 12 T cell receptor beta chains given below trace back to one sample, sequenced in a study of blood T cell repertoires in COVID-19. Sequencing was performed with immunoSEQ multiplex PCR; in TCRdb, only in-frame clones are kept and a portion is missing. The sample carries 200,000 to 250,000 clones, approximately 84% recorded once. Sequencing input: peripheral blood. Every receptor here comes from a man between 40 and 49 years old with acute or convalescent COVID-19.

This sequence joins TRBV5-1 and TRBJ1-1; 7 nucleotides align to TRBD1. This CDR3 is built from 13 residues. Trimming removed 5 bases from V and 5 bases from J; junction bases left unmatched: 6. CDR1 is SGHRS and CDR2 is YFSETQ in the germline V gene. The CDR3 DNA follows: TGCGCCAGCAGTCCGACAGGGCGAACTGAAGCTTTCTTT. Amino acids: CASSPTGRTEAFF.

The chain employs TRBV6-5 and TRBJ1-5; D is perhaps TRBD1 (5 bases). This CDR3 spans 15 amino acids. Trimming shortened V by 6 bases and J by 0 bases, and 12 bases separated the two germline ends. Per germline, CDR1 MNHEY and CDR2 SVGAGI. In DNA form, the CDR3 reads TGTGCCAGCAGGCCCCGGGGGGATAGCAATCAGCCCCAGCATTTT. This codes for CASRPRGDSNQPQHF.

V is TRBV9 and J is TRBJ2-5; 8 positions agree with TRBD2. This CDR3 comprises 17 residues. The V segment lost 3 bases and the J segment 2 bases; nucleotides outside the gene matches: 12. The V gene's germline CDR1 is SGDLS and CDR2 YYNGEE. CDR3: CASSGFPPGGAQETQYF. DNA for the CDR3: TGTGCCAGCAGCGGGTTCCCCCCGGGAGGGGCACAAGAGACCCAGTACTTC. Full variable domain (outside the CDR3, taken from reference TRBV9 and TRBJ2-5): DSGVTQTPKHLITATGQRVTLRCSPRSGDLSVYWYQQSLDQGLQFLIQYYNGEERAKGNILERFSAQQFPDLHSELNLSSLELGDSALYFCASSGFPPGGAQETQYFGPGTRLLVL.

V usage is TRBV7-3 and J usage is TRBJ2-1, with TRBD2 matching over 9 bases. The CDR3 runs to 16 residues. Per germline, CDR1 SGHTA and CDR2 FQGTGA. V gave up 3 bases and J gave up 2 bases; unmatched junction bases: 5. Written as DNA, the CDR3 is TGTGCCAGCAGCTTGGGTAGCGGGGGAACCTACAATGAGCAGTTCTTC. It encodes CASSLGSGGTYNEQFF.

The rearrangement joins TRBV2 to TRBJ2-3, with a possible D match to TRBD2 (6 bases). The CDR3 extends over 16 amino acids. The germline V and J ends were trimmed by 3 bases and 0 bases, with 13 bases remaining between them. The germline gives CDR1 SNHLY, CDR2 FYNNEI. The CDR3 nucleotides are TGTGCCAGCAGTGATCGGCGGGGTATTAGCACAGATACGCAGTATTTT. Translation gives CASSDRRGISTDTQYF.

The rearrangement uses TRBV10-3 and TRBJ2-6; D remains unclear. Per germline, CDR1 ENHRY and CDR2 SYGVKD. CDR3 length: 14 amino acids. With 6 bases removed from V and 3 bases from J, the gap between germline ends came to 9 bases. The CDR3 nucleotides read TGTGCCATCAGATTGCAGGATGGGGCCAACGTCCTGACTTTC. Protein sequence: CAIRLQDGANVLTF.

The V gene is TRBV24-1, the J gene TRBJ2-2; 9 nucleotides agree with TRBD1. This CDR3 spans 16 amino acids. Looked up from germline, CDR1 is KGHDR and CDR2 is SFDVKD. J gave up 3 bases and V 3 bases, and 4 bases lay outside the gene matches. The CDR3 DNA reads as TGTGCCACCAGTGATCTAAGGACAGGGGACACCGGGGAGCTGTTTTTT. Protein product: CATSDLRTGDTGELFF.

CDR3 sequence (DNA): TGTGCCAGCTCACCACCAACCCGAGAGAATAGACTAGCGGGGGAGCCGCTTTACACAGATACGCAGTATTTT. This gives the protein CASSPPTRENRLAGEPLYTDTQYF. V is TRBV18 and J is TRBJ2-3; 12 bases are shared with TRBD2. The V gene end was trimmed by 0 bases and the J gene end by 2 bases; junction bases not matched to a gene: 24. Looked up from germline, CDR1 is KGHSH and CDR2 is LQKENI. The CDR3 is 24 residues long.

The rearrangement uses TRBV5-1 and TRBJ2-1; D may be TRBD1 (6 bases). The CDR3 has 14 amino acids. The germline gives CDR1 SGHRS, CDR2 YFSETQ. V shed 0 bases and J shed 6 bases, with 10 bases lying between them. The CDR3 loop reads CASSLGQGSNEQFF. The CDR3 bases are TGCGCCAGCAGCTTGGGGCAGGGGAGCAATGAGCAGTTCTTC.

This sequence joins TRBV5-4 and TRBJ1-2, with D maybe TRBD1 (6 bases). This CDR3 is built from 15 residues. Germline values: CDR1 SGHNT, CDR2 YYREEE (reference sequence). V was pared by 4 bases and J by 5 bases, with 18 bases between. CDR3 protein: CASSIRFQGRYGYTF. The CDR3 region has the DNA TGTGCCAGCAGCATTAGATTTCAGGGGCGGTATGGCTACACCTTC.

The V call is TRBV5-1, the J call TRBJ1-1, with 7 bases aligning to TRBD1. V shed 4 bases and J 0 bases; nucleotides not matched to a gene: 6. From germline, CDR1 is SGHRS and CDR2 YFSETQ. The CDR3 extends over 15 amino acids. The CDR3 coding sequence is TGCGCCAGCAGCGTTGACAGGGAAATGAACACTGAAGCTTTCTTT. It yields the protein CASSVDREMNTEAFF.

In this sample, this clone turned up once. The chain joins TRBV27 to TRBJ2-1; 10 bases agree with TRBD1. The CDR3 runs to 14 residues. CDR1 is MNHEY and CDR2 is SMNVEV in the germline V gene (reference sequence). With 5 bases clipped from V and 9 bases from J, the junction kept 7 bases outside the gene matches. This chain's CDR3 is CASSLDRQGAEQFF. Written as DNA, the CDR3 is TGTGCCAGCAGTCTCGACAGACAGGGGGCTGAGCAGTTCTTC.